This TCR beta chain was documented in a study of blood T cell repertoires in COVID-19. As for the study in general: Italy, Spain and the United States were the sources of the convalescent and acute COVID-19 samples. Nucleic acid was either cDNA or gDNA, and it came from T cells, B-cell-depleted T cells, or PBMCs.

Germline loops: CDR1 SGHTA, CDR2 FQGNSA. J was trimmed by 4 bases and V by 5 bases; bases with no gene match: 6. The CDR3 covers 15 residues. As handled by the study authors: Nucleated cell counts were estimated from reference gene primer amplification. Only in-frame clones appear in the TCRdb table, and some are missing; sequencing was by immunoSEQ multiplex PCR. V, J and clone size reflect that table, while D and trimming were determined from the DNA. The profile shows 200,000 to 250,000 clones, approximately 81% of them singletons. Material: peripheral blood. The rearrangement joins TRBV7-2 to TRBJ2-1, with TRBD2 matching 9 bases. This receptor was identified in a woman older than 75 with active or convalescent COVID-19. The CDR3 DNA is TGTGCCAGCAGCCCCGTGACTAGCGGATACAATGAGCAGTTCTTC. Translating gives CASSPVTSGYNEQFF. The complete variable domain, with remaining parts taken from reference TRBV7-2 and TRBJ2-1, reads GAGVSQSPSNKVTEKGKDVELRCDPISGHTALYWYRQSLGQGLEFLIYFQGNSAPDKSGLPSDRFSAERTGGSVSTLTIQRTQQEDSAVYLCASSPVTSGYNEQFFGPGTRLTVL.